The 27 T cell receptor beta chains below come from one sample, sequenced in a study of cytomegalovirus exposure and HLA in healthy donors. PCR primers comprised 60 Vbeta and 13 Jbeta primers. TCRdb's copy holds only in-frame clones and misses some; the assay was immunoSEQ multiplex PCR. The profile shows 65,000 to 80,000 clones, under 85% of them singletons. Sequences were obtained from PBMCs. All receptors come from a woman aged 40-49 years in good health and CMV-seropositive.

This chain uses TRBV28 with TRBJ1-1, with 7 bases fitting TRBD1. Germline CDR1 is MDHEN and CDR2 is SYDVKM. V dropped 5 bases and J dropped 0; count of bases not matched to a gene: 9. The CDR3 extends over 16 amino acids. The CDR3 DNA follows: TGTGCCAGCAGTCCTCGGACAGGAATCATGAACACTGAAGCTTTCTTT. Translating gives CASSPRTGIMNTEAFF.

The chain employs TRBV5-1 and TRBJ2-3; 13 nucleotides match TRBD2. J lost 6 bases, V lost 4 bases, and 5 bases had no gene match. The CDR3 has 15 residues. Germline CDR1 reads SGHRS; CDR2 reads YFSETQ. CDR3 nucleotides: TGCGCCAGCAGCCCCGGGACTAGCGGGGTGGATACGCAGTATTTT. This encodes CASSPGTSGVDTQYF.

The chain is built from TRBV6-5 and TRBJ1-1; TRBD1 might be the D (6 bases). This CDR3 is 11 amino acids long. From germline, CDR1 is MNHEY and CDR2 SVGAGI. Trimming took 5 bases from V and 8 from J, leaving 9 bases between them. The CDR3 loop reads CASSQGTEAFF. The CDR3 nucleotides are TGTGCCAGCAGTCAAGGGACAGAAGCTTTCTTT.

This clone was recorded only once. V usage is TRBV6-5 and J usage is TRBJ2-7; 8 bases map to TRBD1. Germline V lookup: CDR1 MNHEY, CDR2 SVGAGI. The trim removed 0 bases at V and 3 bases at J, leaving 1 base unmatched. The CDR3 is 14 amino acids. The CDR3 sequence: CASSYSGTGYEQYF. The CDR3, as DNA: TGTGCCAGCAGTTACTCCGGGACAGGCTACGAGCAGTACTTC.

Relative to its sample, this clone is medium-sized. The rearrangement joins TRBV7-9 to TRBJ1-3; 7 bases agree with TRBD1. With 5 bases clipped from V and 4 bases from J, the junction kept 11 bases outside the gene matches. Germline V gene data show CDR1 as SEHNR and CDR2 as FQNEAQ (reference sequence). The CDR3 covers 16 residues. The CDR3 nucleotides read TGTGCCAGCAGCCGACCAACCAGGGGGGCGGGAAACACCATATATTTT. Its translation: CASSRPTRGAGNTIYF.

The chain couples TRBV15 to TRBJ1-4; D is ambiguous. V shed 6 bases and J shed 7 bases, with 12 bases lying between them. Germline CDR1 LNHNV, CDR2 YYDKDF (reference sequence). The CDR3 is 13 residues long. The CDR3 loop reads CATRGRRGEKLFF. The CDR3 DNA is TGTGCCACCAGAGGCAGGCGGGGTGAAAAACTGTTTTTT.

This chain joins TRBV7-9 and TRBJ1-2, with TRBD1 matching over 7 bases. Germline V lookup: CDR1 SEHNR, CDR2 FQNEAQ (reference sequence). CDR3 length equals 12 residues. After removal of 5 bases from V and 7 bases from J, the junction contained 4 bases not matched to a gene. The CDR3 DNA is TGTGCCAGCAGCCGAGGGACAGTTGGCTACACCTTC. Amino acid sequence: CASSRGTVGYTF.

CDR3 amino acids: CASSLGLAGGGYNEQFF. CDR3 bases: TGCGCCAGCAGCTTGGGACTAGCGGGGGGAGGCTACAATGAGCAGTTCTTC. This rearrangement joins TRBV5-1 to TRBJ2-1, with 13 bases lining up with TRBD2. Germline V gene data show CDR1 as SGHRS and CDR2 as YFSETQ. This CDR3 contains 17 residues. V trimming: 0 bases; J trimming: 3 bases; junction bases outside the gene matches: 3. Full variable domain (missing parts from reference TRBV5-1 and TRBJ2-1): KAGVTQTPRYLIKTRGQQVTLSCSPISGHRSVSWYQQTPGQGLQFLFEYFSETQRNKGNFPGRFSGRQFSNSRSEMNVSTLELGDSALYLCASSLGLAGGGYNEQFFGPGTRLTVL.

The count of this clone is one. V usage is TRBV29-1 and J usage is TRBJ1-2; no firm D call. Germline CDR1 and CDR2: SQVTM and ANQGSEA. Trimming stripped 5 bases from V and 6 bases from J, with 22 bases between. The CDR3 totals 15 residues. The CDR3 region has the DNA TGCAGCGTTACCGGTGCCGTCGAGGGAGCCGATGGCTACACCTTC. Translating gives CSVTGAVEGADGYTF.

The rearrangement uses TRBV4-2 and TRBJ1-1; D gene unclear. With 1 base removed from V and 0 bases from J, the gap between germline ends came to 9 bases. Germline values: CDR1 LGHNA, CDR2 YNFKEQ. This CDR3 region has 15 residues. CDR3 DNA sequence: TGTGCCAGCAGCCAAGTAGGAGAAATGAACACTGAAGCTTTCTTT. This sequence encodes CASSQVGEMNTEAFF.

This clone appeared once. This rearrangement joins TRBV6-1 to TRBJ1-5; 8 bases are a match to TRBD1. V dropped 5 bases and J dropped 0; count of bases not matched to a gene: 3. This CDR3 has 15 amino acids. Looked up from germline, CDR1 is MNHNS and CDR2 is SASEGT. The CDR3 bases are TGTGCCAGCAGTCCGGACAGGGATAGCAATCAGCCCCAGCATTTT. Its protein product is CASSPDRDSNQPQHF.

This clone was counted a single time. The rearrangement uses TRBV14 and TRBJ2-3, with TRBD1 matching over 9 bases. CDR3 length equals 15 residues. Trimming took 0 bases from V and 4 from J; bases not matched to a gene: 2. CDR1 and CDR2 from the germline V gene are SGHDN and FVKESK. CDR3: CASSQDRQGADTQYF. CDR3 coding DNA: TGTGCCAGCAGCCAAGACAGACAGGGGGCAGATACGCAGTATTTT.

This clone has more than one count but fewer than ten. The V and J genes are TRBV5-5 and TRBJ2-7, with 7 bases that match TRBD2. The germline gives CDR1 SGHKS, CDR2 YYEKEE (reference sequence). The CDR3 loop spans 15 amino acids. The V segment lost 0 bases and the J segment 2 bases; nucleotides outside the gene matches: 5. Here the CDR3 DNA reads TGTGCCAGCAGCTTGGCGGCAGGGAGGGCCTACGAGCAGTACTTC. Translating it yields CASSLAAGRAYEQYF.

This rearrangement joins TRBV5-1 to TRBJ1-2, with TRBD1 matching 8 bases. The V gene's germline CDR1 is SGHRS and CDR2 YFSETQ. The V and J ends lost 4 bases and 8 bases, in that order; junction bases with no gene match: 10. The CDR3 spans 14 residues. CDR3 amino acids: CASSRGQGSGGYTF. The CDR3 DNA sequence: TGCGCCAGCAGCCGAGGACAGGGAAGTGGCGGCTACACCTTC.

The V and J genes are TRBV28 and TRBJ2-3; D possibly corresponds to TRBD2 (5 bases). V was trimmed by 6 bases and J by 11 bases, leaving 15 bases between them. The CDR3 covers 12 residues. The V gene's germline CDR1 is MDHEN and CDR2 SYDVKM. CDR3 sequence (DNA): TGTGCCAGCAGACAGACCGACCGGGGGCAGTATTTT. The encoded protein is CASRQTDRGQYF.

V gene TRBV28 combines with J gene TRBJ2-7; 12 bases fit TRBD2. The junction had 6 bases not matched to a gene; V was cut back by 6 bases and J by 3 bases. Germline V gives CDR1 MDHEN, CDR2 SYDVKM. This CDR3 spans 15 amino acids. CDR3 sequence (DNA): TGTGCCAGCAGATCTAGCGGGAGGGCCCTCTACGAGCAGTACTTC. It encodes CASRSSGRALYEQYF.

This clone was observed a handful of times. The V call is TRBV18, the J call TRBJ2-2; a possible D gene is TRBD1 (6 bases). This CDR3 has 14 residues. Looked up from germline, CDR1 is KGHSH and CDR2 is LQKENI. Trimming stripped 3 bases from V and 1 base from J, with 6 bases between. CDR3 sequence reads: CASSPGQNTGELFF. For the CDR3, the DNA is TGTGCCAGCTCACCGGGACAGAACACCGGGGAGCTGTTTTTT.

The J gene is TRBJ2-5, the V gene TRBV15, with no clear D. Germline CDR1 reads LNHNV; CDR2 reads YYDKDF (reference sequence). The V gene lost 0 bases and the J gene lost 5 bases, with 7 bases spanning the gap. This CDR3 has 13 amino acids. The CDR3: CATSRDLEETQYF. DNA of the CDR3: TGTGCCACCAGCAGAGATCTCGAGGAGACCCAGTACTTC. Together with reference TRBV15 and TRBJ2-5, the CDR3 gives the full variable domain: DAMVIQNPRYQVTQFGKPVTLSCSQTLNHNVMYWYQQKSSQAPKLLFHYYDKDFNNEADTPDNFQSRRPNTSFCFLDIRSPGLGDTAMYLCATSRDLEETQYFGPGTRLLVL.

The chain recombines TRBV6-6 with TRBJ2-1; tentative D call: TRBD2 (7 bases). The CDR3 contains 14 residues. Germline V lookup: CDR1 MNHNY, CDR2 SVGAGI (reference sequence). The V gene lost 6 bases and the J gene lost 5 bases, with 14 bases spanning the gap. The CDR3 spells CASRREGGNNEQFF. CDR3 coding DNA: TGTGCCAGCAGGAGAGAGGGGGGGAACAATGAGCAGTTCTTC.

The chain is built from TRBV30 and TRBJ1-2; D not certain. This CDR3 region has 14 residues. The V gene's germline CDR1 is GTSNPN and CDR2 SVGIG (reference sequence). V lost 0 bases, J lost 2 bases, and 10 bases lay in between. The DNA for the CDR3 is TGTGCCTGGAGTGTCGGAGACGGCAACTATGGCTACACCTTC. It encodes CAWSVGDGNYGYTF.

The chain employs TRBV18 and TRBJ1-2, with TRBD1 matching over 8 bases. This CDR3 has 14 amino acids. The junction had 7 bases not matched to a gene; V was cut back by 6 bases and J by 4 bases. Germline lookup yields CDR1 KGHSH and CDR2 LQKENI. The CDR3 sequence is CASSPQGASYGYTF. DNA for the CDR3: TGTGCCAGCTCCCCCCAGGGGGCCAGCTATGGCTACACCTTC.

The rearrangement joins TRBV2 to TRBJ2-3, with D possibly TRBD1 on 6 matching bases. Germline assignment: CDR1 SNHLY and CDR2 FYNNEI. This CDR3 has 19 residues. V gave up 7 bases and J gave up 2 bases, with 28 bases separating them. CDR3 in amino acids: CASTSPARLGARPTDTQYF. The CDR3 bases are TGTGCCAGCACCTCCCCGGCGCGGTTGGGGGCACGGCCCACAGATACGCAGTATTTT.

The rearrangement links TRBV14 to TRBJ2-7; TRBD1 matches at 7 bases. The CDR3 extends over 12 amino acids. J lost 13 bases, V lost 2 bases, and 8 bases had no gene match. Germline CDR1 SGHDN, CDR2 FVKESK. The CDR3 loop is CASSQTGTVAYF. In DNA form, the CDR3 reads TGTGCCAGCAGCCAAACCGGGACAGTTGCATACTTC. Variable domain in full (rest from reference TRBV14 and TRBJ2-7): EAGVTQFPSHSVIEKGQTVTLRCDPISGHDNLYWYRRVMGKEIKFLLHFVKESKQDESGMPNNRFLAERTGGTYSTLKVQPAELEDSGVYFCASSQTGTVAYFGPGTRLTVT.

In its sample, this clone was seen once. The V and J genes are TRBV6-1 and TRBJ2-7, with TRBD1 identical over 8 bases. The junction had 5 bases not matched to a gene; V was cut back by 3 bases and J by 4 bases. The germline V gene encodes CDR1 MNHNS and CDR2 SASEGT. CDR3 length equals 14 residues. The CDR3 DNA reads TGTGCCAGCAGTGACCGGACAGGGCTGTACGAGCAGTACTTC. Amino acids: CASSDRTGLYEQYF.

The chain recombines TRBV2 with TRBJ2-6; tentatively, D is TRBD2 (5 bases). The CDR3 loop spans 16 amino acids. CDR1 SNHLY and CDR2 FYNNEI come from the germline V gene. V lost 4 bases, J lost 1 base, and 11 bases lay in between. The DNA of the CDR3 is TGTGCCAGCAGTGTGGCCGGGATTTCTGGGGCCAACGTCCTGACTTTC. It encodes CASSVAGISGANVLTF.

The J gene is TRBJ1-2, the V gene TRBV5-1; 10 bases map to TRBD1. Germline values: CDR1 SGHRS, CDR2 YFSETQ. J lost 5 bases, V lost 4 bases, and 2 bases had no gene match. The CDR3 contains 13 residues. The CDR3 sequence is CASSAGQGYGYTF. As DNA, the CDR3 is TGCGCCAGCAGCGCGGGACAGGGGTATGGCTACACCTTC.

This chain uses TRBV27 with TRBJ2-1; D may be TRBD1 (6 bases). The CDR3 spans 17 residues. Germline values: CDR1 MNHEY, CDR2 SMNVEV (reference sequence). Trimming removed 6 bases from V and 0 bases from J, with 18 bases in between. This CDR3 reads CASSSLGAGHSYNEQFF. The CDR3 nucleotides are TGTGCCAGCAGCTCCTTGGGGGCTGGGCACTCCTACAATGAGCAGTTCTTC.